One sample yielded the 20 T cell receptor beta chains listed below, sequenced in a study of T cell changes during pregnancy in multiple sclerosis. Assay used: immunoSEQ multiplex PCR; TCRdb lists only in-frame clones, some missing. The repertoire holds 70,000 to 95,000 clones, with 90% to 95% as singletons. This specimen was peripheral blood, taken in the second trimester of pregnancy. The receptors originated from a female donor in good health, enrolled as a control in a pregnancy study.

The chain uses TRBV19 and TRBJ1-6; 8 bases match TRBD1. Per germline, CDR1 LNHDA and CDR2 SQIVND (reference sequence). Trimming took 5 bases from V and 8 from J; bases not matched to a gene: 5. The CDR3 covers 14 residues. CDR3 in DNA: TGTGCCAGTAGTCCAGGGGGCGAGGATTCACCCCTCCACTTT. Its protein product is CASSPGGEDSPLHF.

The CDR3 sequence: CASSLGAGGGNQPQHF. The CDR3 coding sequence is TGTGCCAGCAGCTTGGGGGCAGGGGGAGGCAATCAGCCCCAGCATTTT. V usage is TRBV11-2 and J usage is TRBJ1-5; 7 positions match TRBD1. The CDR3 runs to 16 residues. After removal of 3 bases from V and 2 bases from J, the junction contained 7 bases not matched to a gene. Germline values: CDR1 SGHAT, CDR2 FQNNGV.

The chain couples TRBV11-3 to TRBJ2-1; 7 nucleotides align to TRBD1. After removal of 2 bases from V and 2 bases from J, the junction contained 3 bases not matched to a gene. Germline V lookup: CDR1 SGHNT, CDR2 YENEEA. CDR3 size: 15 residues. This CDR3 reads CASSLRTGAYNEQFF. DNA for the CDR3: TGTGCCAGCAGCTTAAGGACAGGAGCCTACAATGAGCAGTTCTTC. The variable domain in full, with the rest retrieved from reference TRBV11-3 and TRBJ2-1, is EAGVVQSPRYKIIEKKQPVAFWCNPISGHNTLYWYLQNLGQGPELLIRYENEEAVDDSQLPKDRFSAERLKGVDSTLKIQPAELGDSAVYLCASSLRTGAYNEQFFGPGTRLTVL.

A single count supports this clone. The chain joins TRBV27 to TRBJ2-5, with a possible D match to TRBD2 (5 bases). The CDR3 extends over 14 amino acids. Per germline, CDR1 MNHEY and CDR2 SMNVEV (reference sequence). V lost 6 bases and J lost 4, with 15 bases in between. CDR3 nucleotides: TGTGCCAGCAGGACCCGACGAGAGGGAGAGACCCAGTACTTC. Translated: CASRTRREGETQYF.

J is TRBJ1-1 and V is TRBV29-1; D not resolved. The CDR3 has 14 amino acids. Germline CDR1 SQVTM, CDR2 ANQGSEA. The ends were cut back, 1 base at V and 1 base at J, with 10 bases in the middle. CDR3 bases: TGCAGCGTTGAAGTCGCGGGAAGGAACACTGAAGCTTTCTTT. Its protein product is CSVEVAGRNTEAFF.

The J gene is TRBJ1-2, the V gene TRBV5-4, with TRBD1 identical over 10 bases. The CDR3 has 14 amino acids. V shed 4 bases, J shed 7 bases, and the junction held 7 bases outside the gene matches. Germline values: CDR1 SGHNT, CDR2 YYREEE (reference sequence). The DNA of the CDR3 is TGTGCCAGCAGCGTAGGAGACAGGGGGCCTGGCTACACCTTC. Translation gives CASSVGDRGPGYTF.

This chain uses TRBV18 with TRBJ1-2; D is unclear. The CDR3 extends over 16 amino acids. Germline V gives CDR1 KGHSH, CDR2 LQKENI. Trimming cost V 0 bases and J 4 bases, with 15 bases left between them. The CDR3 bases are TGTGCCAGCTCACCACCGAATAGGCAGTCAGGCTATGGCTACACCTTC. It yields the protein CASSPPNRQSGYGYTF.

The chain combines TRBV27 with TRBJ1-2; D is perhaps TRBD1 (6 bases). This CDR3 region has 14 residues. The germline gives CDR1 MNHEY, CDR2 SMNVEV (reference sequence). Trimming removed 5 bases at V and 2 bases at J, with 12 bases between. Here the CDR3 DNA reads TGTGCCAGCAGTACGGGGGGGGGCAACTATGGCTACACCTTC. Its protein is CASSTGGGNYGYTF.

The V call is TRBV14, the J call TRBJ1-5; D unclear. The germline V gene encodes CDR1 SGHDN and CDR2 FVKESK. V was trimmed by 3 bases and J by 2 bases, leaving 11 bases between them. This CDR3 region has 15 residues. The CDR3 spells CASSHAGYGNQPQHF. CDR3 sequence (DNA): TGTGCCAGCAGCCATGCGGGGTATGGCAATCAGCCCCAGCATTTT.

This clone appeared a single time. The CDR3 here is CASSILDRGYDQPQHF. The CDR3 DNA reads as TGTGCCAGTAGTATCCTGGACAGGGGGTACGATCAGCCCCAGCATTTT. The chain has TRBV19 and TRBJ1-5; 10 nucleotides align to TRBD1. V lost 3 bases and J lost 5; bases outside the gene matches: 7. The CDR3 spans 16 residues. The germline gives CDR1 LNHDA, CDR2 SQIVND (reference sequence).

CDR3 loop: CASSPRLAGGRVTDTQYF. Here the CDR3 DNA reads TGTGCCAGCAGCCCCAGACTAGCGGGGGGGCGGGTCACAGATACGCAGTATTTT. The V call is TRBV11-2, the J call TRBJ2-3; TRBD2 matches at 14 bases. J gave up 2 bases and V 5 bases, and 9 bases lay outside the gene matches. The CDR3 loop spans 18 amino acids. CDR1 is SGHAT, CDR2 FQNNGV, per germline.

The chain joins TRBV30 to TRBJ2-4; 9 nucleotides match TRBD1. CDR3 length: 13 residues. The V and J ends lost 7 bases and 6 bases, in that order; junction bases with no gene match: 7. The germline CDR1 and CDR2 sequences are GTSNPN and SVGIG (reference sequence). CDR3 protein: CASGQGLINIQYF. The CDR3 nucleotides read TGTGCCTCCGGACAGGGGCTTATAAACATTCAGTACTTC.

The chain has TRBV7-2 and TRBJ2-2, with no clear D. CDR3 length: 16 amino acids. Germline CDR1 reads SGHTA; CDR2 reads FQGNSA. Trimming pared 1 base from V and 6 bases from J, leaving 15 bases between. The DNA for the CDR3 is TGTGCCAGCAGCTTAGTCGAGGCAGCCACCCCCGGGGAGCTGTTTTTT. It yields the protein CASSLVEAATPGELFF. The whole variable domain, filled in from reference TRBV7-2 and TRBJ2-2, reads GAGVSQSPSNKVTEKGKDVELRCDPISGHTALYWYRQSLGQGLEFLIYFQGNSAPDKSGLPSDRFSAERTGGSVSTLTIQRTQQEDSAVYLCASSLVEAATPGELFFGEGSRLTVL.

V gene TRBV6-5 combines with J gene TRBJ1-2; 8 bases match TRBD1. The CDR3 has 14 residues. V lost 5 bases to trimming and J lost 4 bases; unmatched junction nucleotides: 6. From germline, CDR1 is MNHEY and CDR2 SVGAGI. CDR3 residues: CASSQPGTGYGYTF. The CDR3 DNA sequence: TGTGCCAGCAGTCAACCCGGGACAGGCTATGGCTACACCTTC.

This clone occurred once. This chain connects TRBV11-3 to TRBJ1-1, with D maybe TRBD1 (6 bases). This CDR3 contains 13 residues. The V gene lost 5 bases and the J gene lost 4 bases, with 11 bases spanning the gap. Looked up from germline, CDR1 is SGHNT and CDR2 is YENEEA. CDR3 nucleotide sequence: TGTGCCAGCAGCCCTACAGGGTTCACTGAAGCTTTCTTT. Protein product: CASSPTGFTEAFF.

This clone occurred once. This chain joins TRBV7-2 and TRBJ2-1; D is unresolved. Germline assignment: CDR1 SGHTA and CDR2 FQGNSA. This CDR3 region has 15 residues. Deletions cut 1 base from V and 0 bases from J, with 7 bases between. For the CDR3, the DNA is TGTGCCAGCAGCTTAGTGGTCAGCTCCTACAATGAGCAGTTCTTC. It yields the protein CASSLVVSSYNEQFF. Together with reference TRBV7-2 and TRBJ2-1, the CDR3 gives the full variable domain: GAGVSQSPSNKVTEKGKDVELRCDPISGHTALYWYRQSLGQGLEFLIYFQGNSAPDKSGLPSDRFSAERTGGSVSTLTIQRTQQEDSAVYLCASSLVVSSYNEQFFGPGTRLTVL.

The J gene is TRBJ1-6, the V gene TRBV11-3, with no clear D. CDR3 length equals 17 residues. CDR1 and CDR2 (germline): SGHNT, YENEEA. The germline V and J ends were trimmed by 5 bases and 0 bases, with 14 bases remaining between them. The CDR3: CASSPRSLGSYNSPLHF. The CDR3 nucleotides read TGTGCCAGCAGCCCACGTTCACTCGGCTCCTATAATTCACCCCTCCACTTT. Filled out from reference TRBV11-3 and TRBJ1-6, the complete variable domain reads EAGVVQSPRYKIIEKKQPVAFWCNPISGHNTLYWYLQNLGQGPELLIRYENEEAVDDSQLPKDRFSAERLKGVDSTLKIQPAELGDSAVYLCASSPRSLGSYNSPLHFGNGTRLTVT.

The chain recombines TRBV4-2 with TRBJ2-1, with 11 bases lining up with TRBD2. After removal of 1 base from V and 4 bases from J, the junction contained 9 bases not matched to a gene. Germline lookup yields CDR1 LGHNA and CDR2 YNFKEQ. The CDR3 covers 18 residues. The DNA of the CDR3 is TGTGCCAGCAGCCAAGTACCTAGCGGGGGGTTTTTTTACAATGAGCAGTTCTTC. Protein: CASSQVPSGGFFYNEQFF.

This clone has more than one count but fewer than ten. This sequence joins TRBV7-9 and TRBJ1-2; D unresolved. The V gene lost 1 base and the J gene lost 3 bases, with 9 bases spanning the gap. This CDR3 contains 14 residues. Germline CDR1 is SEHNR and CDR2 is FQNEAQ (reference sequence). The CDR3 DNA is TGTGCCAGCAGCTTAGTTACATCCGACTATGGCTACACCTTC. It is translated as CASSLVTSDYGYTF.

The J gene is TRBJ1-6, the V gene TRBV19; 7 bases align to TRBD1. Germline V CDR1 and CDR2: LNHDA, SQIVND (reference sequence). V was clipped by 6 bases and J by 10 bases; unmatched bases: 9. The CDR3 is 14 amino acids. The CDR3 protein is CASRMDRIASPLHF. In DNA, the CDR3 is TGTGCCAGTAGGATGGACAGGATTGCCTCACCCCTCCACTTT.